The 19 T cell receptor beta chains presented below share a single source sample, sequenced in a study of T cells after yellow fever vaccination. TCRdb re-called the 5' RACE reads through MiXCR, storing one row per CDR3 protein. The table shows tens of thousands of distinct CDR3 sequences, with almost 8% occurring only once. The sample in question was CD8+ T cells sorted from PBMCs, obtained on the day of the yellow fever booster vaccination. The origin of the receptors is a man younger than 40 who received the YFV17D yellow fever vaccine.

This clonotype showed up just a few times. The chain carries TRBV28 and TRBJ2-1, with a possible D match to TRBD1 (6 bases). The germline CDR1 and CDR2 sequences are MDHEN and SYDVKM. V lost 7 bases and J 6 bases, leaving 13 bases between the germline ends. This CDR3 has 13 residues. CDR3 in amino acids: CASNLGQPNEQFF. The CDR3 DNA is TGTGCCAGCAACCTAGGACAGCCCAATGAGCAGTTCTTC.

Worth noting for this clonotype: The junction departs from germline at one end; a sequencing error may be responsible. The chain uses TRBV12-3 or TRBV12-4 and TRBJ2-1; 9 bases are a match to TRBD1. The CDR3 length is 12 residues. CDR3 coding DNA: TGTTCCAGCAGCCGACAGGGGGATGAGCAGTTCTTC. It codes for CSSSRQGDEQFF.

This rearrangement joins TRBV7-9 to TRBJ2-7; 12 bases map to TRBD2. The CDR3 runs 17 residues. V was clipped by 3 bases and J by 5 bases; unmatched bases: 11. CDR1 SEHNR and CDR2 FQNEAQ come from the germline V gene (reference sequence). The CDR3 DNA follows: TGTGCCAGCAGCTTCCCAGCTAGCGGGAGGGTTCGCAACGAGCAGTACTTC. Protein: CASSFPASGRVRNEQYF.

The J gene is TRBJ2-7, the V gene TRBV11-2; no clear D gene. Germline-derived CDR1 and CDR2 are SGHAT and FQNNGV. With 1 base removed from V and 0 bases from J, the gap between germline ends came to 13 bases. This CDR3 is 16 amino acids long. CDR3 coding DNA: TGTGCCAGCAGCTTAGTCCCCCATCCCAGCTCCTACGAGCAGTACTTC. Its protein product is CASSLVPHPSSYEQYF.

The sample holds a few counts of this clonotype. The chain recombines TRBV4-2 with TRBJ2-2; no reliable D call. V lost 2 bases and J 4 bases, leaving 5 bases between the germline ends. The CDR3 extends over 13 amino acids. Germline CDR1 LGHNA, CDR2 YNFKEQ. The CDR3 region is CASSQSGTGELFF. The DNA for the CDR3 is TGTGCCAGCAGCCAATCAGGCACCGGGGAGCTGTTTTTT.

In this sample, this clonotype turned up many times. The rearrangement links TRBV24-1 to TRBJ2-4; a weak D match, TRBD1 (5 bases). Germline V CDR1 and CDR2: KGHDR, SFDVKD. The CDR3 runs 16 residues. The ends were cut back, 3 bases at V and 6 bases at J, with 17 bases in the middle. CDR3 sequence reads: CATSDHTLGQGNIQYF. DNA for the CDR3: TGTGCCACCAGTGATCATACACTCGGGCAGGGAAACATTCAGTACTTC.

This clonotype was observed many times. V and J are TRBV28 and TRBJ2-7; a possible D gene is TRBD1 (5 bases). Looked up from germline, CDR1 is MDHEN and CDR2 is SYDVKM. CDR3 length: 17 residues. V gave up 3 bases and J gave up 0 bases, with 18 bases separating them. CDR3 loop: CASSFVTGASSSYEQYF. DNA for the CDR3: TGTGCCAGCAGTTTCGTTACAGGAGCCTCGAGCTCCTACGAGCAGTACTTC.

This rearrangement joins TRBV5-6 to TRBJ2-6, with D tentatively TRBD2 (5 bases). CDR3 length: 19 amino acids. Between the trimmed V and J ends, which lost 0 bases and 1 base, there was a span of 17 bases. Germline CDR1 and CDR2: SGHDT and YYEEEE. CDR3 sequence (DNA): TGTGCCAGCAGCTTGGTAGTCCAGGACTGGGGATCTGGGGCCAACGTCCTGACTTTC. Protein sequence: CASSLVVQDWGSGANVLTF.

This clonotype was recorded a few times. The chain combines TRBV14 with TRBJ2-5; 7 bases match TRBD1. This CDR3 is built from 12 residues. Germline V lookup: CDR1 SGHDN, CDR2 FVKESK. Unmatched junction bases numbered 3, after V lost 0 bases and J lost 11 bases. CDR3 loop: CASSQDDREQYF. CDR3 nucleotide sequence: TGTGCCAGCAGCCAAGACGACAGGGAGCAGTACTTC.

This clonotype was counted at least ten times. The V call is TRBV20-1, the J call TRBJ2-2, with D hard to call. V lost 1 base to trimming and J lost 4 bases, with 4 bases between them. The CDR3 has 12 amino acids. CDR1 is DFQATT, CDR2 SNEGSKA, per germline (reference sequence). CDR3 protein: CSARVLTGELFF. The CDR3 nucleotides are TGCAGTGCTAGAGTTCTCACCGGGGAGCTGTTTTTT.

This clonotype was picked up many times. This sequence joins TRBV7-2 and TRBJ2-1, with TRBD2 matching 10 bases. After removal of 0 bases from V and 5 bases from J, the junction contained 7 bases not matched to a gene. The CDR3 sequence is 17 residues long. CDR1 is SGHTA, CDR2 FQGNSA, per germline. In DNA form, the CDR3 reads TGTGCCAGCAGCTTAGCGCTACTTCTAGCGGGAGACAATGAGCAGTTCTTC. It encodes CASSLALLLAGDNEQFF.

This chain connects TRBV27 to TRBJ2-5, with 9 positions matching TRBD2. Germline loops: CDR1 MNHEY, CDR2 SMNVEV (reference sequence). Trimming at V came to 6 bases and at J to 2 bases, leaving 13 bases not matched to a gene. This CDR3 contains 17 residues. This chain's CDR3 is CASSSTSGGPIQETQYF. As DNA, the CDR3 is TGTGCCAGCAGCTCGACTAGCGGCGGACCCATACAAGAGACCCAGTACTTC.

This clonotype was found many times. The chain is built from TRBV10-2 and TRBJ2-1; 9 positions agree with TRBD2. Unmatched junction bases numbered 15, after V lost 9 bases and J lost 9 bases. This CDR3 comprises 15 residues. CDR1 WSHSY and CDR2 SAAADI come from the germline V gene. The CDR3 DNA is TGCGCCAGTACAGAAATAGCGGGAGAGATTGTTGAGCAGTTCTTC. The encoded protein is CASTEIAGEIVEQFF.

Comment on this clonotype: A clone one base away is much larger, so this may be a read error. The gene calls are TRBV20-1 and TRBJ2-5, with D possibly being TRBD1 or TRBD2 (5 bases each). Germline V gene data show CDR1 as DFQATT and CDR2 as SNEGSKA (reference sequence). The CDR3 loop spans 15 amino acids. CDR3 sequence reads: CIARPRDGIVYDQYF. The CDR3 nucleotides read TGCATTGCTAGACCCCGGGACGGAATAGTGTATGACCAGTACTTC.

The chain links TRBV29-1 to TRBJ2-5; D gene unclear. The V gene's germline CDR1 is SQVTM and CDR2 ANQGSEA. Trimming took 2 bases from V and 1 from J, leaving 11 bases between them. CDR3 size: 14 residues. Written as DNA, the CDR3 is TGCAGCGTTGAATCAACAGACTTCCAAGAGACCCAGTACTTC. Translated, it gives CSVESTDFQETQYF. The full variable domain, in which reference TRBV29-1 and TRBJ2-5 provide the parts outside the CDR3, is SAVISQKPSRDICQRGTSLTIQCQVDSQVTMMFWYRQQPGQSLTLIATANQGSEATYESGFVIDKFPISRPNLTFSTLTVSNMSPEDSSIYLCSVESTDFQETQYFGPGTRLLVL.

This clonotype was recorded many times. V and J are TRBV5-4 and TRBJ2-1; D not resolved. V lost 3 bases and J 6 bases, leaving 10 bases between the germline ends. The CDR3 spans 13 residues. From germline, CDR1 is SGHNT and CDR2 YYREEE (reference sequence). CDR3 region: CASSWDAGNEQFF. The CDR3 bases are TGTGCCAGCAGCTGGGATGCCGGCAATGAGCAGTTCTTC.

This clonotype has at least ten counts. The chain has TRBV10-3 and TRBJ2-2; 9 bases line up with TRBD1. The germline V gene encodes CDR1 ENHRY and CDR2 SYGVKD. The length of the CDR3 is 15 residues. The ends lost 5 bases at V and 5 bases at J; junction bases unmatched: 6. The CDR3 DNA reads as TGTGCCATCAGTACAGACAGGGGGGAGACCGGGGAGCTGTTTTTT. Translating gives CAISTDRGETGELFF.

This clonotype was recorded at least ten times. The chain couples TRBV5-1 to TRBJ2-7, with TRBD2 as a possible D gene (5 bases). The CDR3 spans 11 residues. Germline V gene sequence: CDR1 SGHRS, CDR2 YFSETQ. V lost 3 bases and J 6 bases, leaving 7 bases between the germline ends. This chain's CDR3 is CASSYGLEQYF. In DNA form, the CDR3 reads TGCGCCAGCAGCTACGGACTCGAGCAGTACTTC.

The chain links TRBV20-1 to TRBJ2-7, with TRBD2 identical over 7 bases. V lost 7 bases to trimming and J lost 2 bases; unmatched junction nucleotides: 14. This CDR3 has 15 amino acids. Germline assignment: CDR1 DFQATT and CDR2 SNEGSKA (reference sequence). The CDR3 loop is CSGTSWRETTYEQYF. In DNA, the CDR3 is TGCAGTGGAACTAGTTGGCGGGAGACGACCTACGAGCAGTACTTC.